The 26 T cell receptor beta chains below come from one sample, sequenced in a study of blood T cell repertoires in COVID-19. TCRdb's copy holds only in-frame clones and misses some; the assay was immunoSEQ multiplex PCR. The sample includes roughly 380,000 clones, about 89% seen only once; the top ten take roughly 1.5%. The sequencing input was peripheral blood. The receptor set was obtained from a middle-aged woman with COVID-19, enrolled during active disease.

This CDR3 reads CASSFGGDQETQYF. The DNA of the CDR3 is TGTGCCAGCAGCTTCGGGGGAGATCAAGAGACCCAGTACTTC. The rearrangement joins TRBV7-6 to TRBJ2-5; TRBD2 is a possible D gene (6 bases). The CDR3 length is 14 residues. The germline V gene encodes CDR1 SGHVS and CDR2 FNYEAQ. With 3 bases removed from V and 2 bases from J, the gap between germline ends came to 10 bases.

The rearrangement links TRBV27 to TRBJ2-3; D call uncertain. V lost 3 bases and J lost 1, with 14 bases in between. The CDR3 sequence is 16 residues long. Germline V gene lookup returns CDR1 MNHEY and CDR2 SMNVEV (reference sequence). In DNA, the CDR3 is TGTGCCAGCAGTTTGAATCTGGTGGGCCGCACAGATACGCAGTATTTT. Protein: CASSLNLVGRTDTQYF.

The chain links TRBV6-6 to TRBJ1-1, with 7 bases identical to TRBD1. CDR1 and CDR2 from the germline V gene are MNHNY and SVGAGI (reference sequence). CDR3 length equals 15 residues. V lost 3 bases to trimming and J lost 0 bases; unmatched junction nucleotides: 4. CDR3 coding DNA: TGTGCCAGCAGTTATGAGGGGGCGGTGAACACTGAAGCTTTCTTT. This codes for CASSYEGAVNTEAFF.

The V call is TRBV6-1, the J call TRBJ1-5; 9 bases fit TRBD1. The CDR3 has 13 residues. Germline V gene lookup returns CDR1 MNHNS and CDR2 SASEGT. V shed 3 bases, J shed 8 bases, and the junction held 2 bases outside the gene matches. The CDR3 reads CASSEGQGEPQHF. CDR3 bases: TGTGCCAGCAGTGAGGGACAGGGAGAGCCCCAGCATTTT.

The rearrangement uses TRBV6-6 and TRBJ2-7; 7 bases line up with TRBD1. The CDR3 is 13 residues long. Germline CDR1 reads MNHNY; CDR2 reads SVGAGI (reference sequence). V was pared by 5 bases and J by 4 bases, with 5 bases of the junction left unmatched. The CDR3 loop reads CASSTPGQYEQYF. DNA of the CDR3: TGTGCCAGCAGTACGCCGGGACAGTACGAGCAGTACTTC.

The chain uses TRBV18 and TRBJ1-1, with D possibly being TRBD1 (5 bases). The CDR3 runs 13 residues. V was trimmed by 11 bases and J by 4 bases, leaving 17 bases between them. Germline V CDR1 and CDR2: KGHSH, LQKENI. CDR3 amino acids: CAGGARGGTEAFF. The CDR3 DNA follows: TGTGCCGGCGGGGCCCGGGGTGGCACTGAAGCTTTCTTT.

The gene calls are TRBV9 and TRBJ1-6; no clear D. CDR3 size: 14 residues. Germline lookup yields CDR1 SGDLS and CDR2 YYNGEE. Trimming cost V 2 bases and J 10 bases, with 13 bases left between them. CDR3 in amino acids: CASSVRRVGSPLHF. DNA of the CDR3: TGTGCCAGCAGCGTCAGGCGGGTGGGGTCACCCCTCCACTTT.

The chain has TRBV29-1 and TRBJ1-2, with TRBD1 identical over 9 bases. Trimming at V came to 4 bases and at J to 8 bases, leaving 5 bases not matched to a gene. Germline loops: CDR1 SQVTM, CDR2 ANQGSEA. The CDR3 totals 12 residues. The CDR3 DNA reads as TGCAGCGTTGCACAGGGGGCACTAGGCTACACCTTC. It yields the protein CSVAQGALGYTF.

The gene calls are TRBV19 and TRBJ1-1; possible D gene TRBD1, 6 bases. The V end lost 6 bases, the J end lost 14 bases, and 22 bases lay between the germline ends. Germline V gives CDR1 LNHDA, CDR2 SQIVND (reference sequence). The length of the CDR3 is 13 residues. CDR3 nucleotides: TGTGCCAGTAGCACAACCCCTGGACAGTCAACGTTCTTT. Translated, it gives CASSTTPGQSTFF.

This clone was counted a few times. The genes are TRBV11-3 and TRBJ2-5; D unresolved. Per the germline V gene, CDR1 is SGHNT and CDR2 is YENEEA. V dropped 5 bases and J dropped 5 bases, with 15 bases sitting between them. The CDR3 loop spans 14 amino acids. The CDR3 protein is CASSHVADRETQYF. The CDR3, as DNA: TGTGCCAGCAGCCACGTCGCGGATCGGGAGACCCAGTACTTC.

The rearrangement uses TRBV7-3 and TRBJ1-2; 10 bases fit TRBD1. The germline V gene has CDR1 SGHTA and CDR2 FQGTGA. The CDR3 is made up of 14 amino acids. With V trimmed by 5 bases and J by 7 bases, 7 bases remained unmatched. CDR3 sequence: CASSKRTGGGGYTF. CDR3 bases: TGTGCCAGCAGCAAACGGACAGGGGGAGGTGGCTACACCTTC.

J is TRBJ1-4 and V is TRBV7-8; D unresolved. The ends were cut back, 6 bases at V and 7 bases at J, with 15 bases in the middle. The CDR3 totals 14 residues. Germline loops: CDR1 SGHVS, CDR2 FQNEAQ. The CDR3 region has the DNA TGTGCCAGCAGACGGCTCCTGGGGAGTGAAAAACTGTTTTTT. Translated, it gives CASRRLLGSEKLFF.

This chain connects TRBV24-1 to TRBJ2-5; the match to TRBD1 covers 9 bases. Germline lookup yields CDR1 KGHDR and CDR2 SFDVKD. Trimming took 2 bases from V and 6 from J; bases not matched to a gene: 3. This CDR3 is built from 14 residues. CDR3 nucleotides: TGTGCCACCAGTGATTCGACAGGGGGAAAGACCCAGTACTTC. Protein product: CATSDSTGGKTQYF.

This chain joins TRBV2 and TRBJ1-6; TRBD1 agrees at 8 bases. V dropped 2 bases and J dropped 8; count of bases not matched to a gene: 2. CDR1 is SNHLY, CDR2 FYNNEI, per germline. The CDR3 runs to 14 residues. CDR3 sequence (DNA): TGTGCCAGCAGTGAATTGACAGGGGATTCACCCCTCCACTTT. Protein sequence: CASSELTGDSPLHF.

The J gene is TRBJ1-2, the V gene TRBV19; possibly TRBD1 for D (5 bases). This CDR3 region has 13 residues. The germline gives CDR1 LNHDA, CDR2 SQIVND (reference sequence). The ends were cut back, 5 bases at V and 8 bases at J, with 15 bases in the middle. This CDR3 reads CASSQVRDEGYTF. In DNA form, the CDR3 reads TGTGCCAGTAGTCAAGTCAGGGATGAAGGCTACACCTTC.

This chain joins TRBV7-3 and TRBJ1-3; no definite D call. V shed 1 base and J shed 1 base, with 8 bases lying between them. The CDR3 extends over 15 amino acids. Per germline, CDR1 SGHTA and CDR2 FQGTGA. In DNA form, the CDR3 reads TGTGCCAGCAGCTTAAGACACGGTTCTGGAAACACCATATATTTT. Encoded protein: CASSLRHGSGNTIYF.

This clone came up a few times. A much larger clone lies one base from this, so it may be a read error. Other nucleotide sequences in the sample specify the same CDR3. The CDR3 sequence: CASSISVYGYTF. The DNA of the CDR3 is TGTGCCAGTAGTATATCCGTCTATGGCTACACCTTC. The J gene is TRBJ1-2, the V gene TRBV19; D not resolved. Looked up from germline, CDR1 is LNHDA and CDR2 is SQIVND (reference sequence). Trimming removed 2 bases from V and 4 bases from J, with 5 bases in between. This CDR3 comprises 12 residues.

The chain employs TRBV4-2 and TRBJ1-6, with unresolved D. Germline CDR1 and CDR2: LGHNA and YNFKEQ. V lost 4 bases and J 10 bases, leaving 14 bases between the germline ends. The length of the CDR3 is 14 residues. The CDR3 protein is CASSLAGSGSPLHF. The CDR3 coding sequence is TGTGCCAGCAGCCTAGCGGGGTCGGGATCACCCCTCCACTTT.

The chain recombines TRBV4-2 with TRBJ2-1, with 7 bases identical to TRBD2. Germline V gene lookup returns CDR1 LGHNA and CDR2 YNFKEQ. This CDR3 is 13 amino acids long. The J segment lost 7 bases and the V segment lost 4 bases, leaving 4 bases of the junction unmatched. CDR3 nucleotide sequence: TGTGCCAGCAGCCGGGGAGGGTATAATGAGCAGTTCTTC. Translated: CASSRGGYNEQFF.

The sample holds one count of this clone. The rearrangement links TRBV9 to TRBJ2-7; TRBD2 might be the D (5 bases). Per the germline V gene, CDR1 is SGDLS and CDR2 is YYNGEE. This CDR3 has 15 amino acids. V was shortened by 4 bases and J by 6 bases, with 20 bases between the two germline ends. The CDR3 nucleotides read TGTGCCAGCAGCCCCCGGCCGAGGGAAAGAGGCGAGCAGTACTTC. It specifies CASSPRPRERGEQYF. Looking up the rest from reference TRBV9 and TRBJ2-7 gives the full variable domain: DSGVTQTPKHLITATGQRVTLRCSPRSGDLSVYWYQQSLDQGLQFLIQYYNGEERAKGNILERFSAQQFPDLHSELNLSSLELGDSALYFCASSPRPRERGEQYFGPGTRLTVT.

This clone was picked up a small number of times. This sequence joins TRBV14 and TRBJ1-6; D is unresolved. This CDR3 region has 18 residues. The V gene lost 4 bases and the J gene lost 0 bases, with 16 bases spanning the gap. Germline lookup yields CDR1 SGHDN and CDR2 FVKESK. CDR3 in amino acids: CASSRGRGRGSYNSPLHF. CDR3 bases: TGTGCCAGCAGCCGCGGACGGGGTCGGGGCTCCTATAATTCACCCCTCCACTTT.

The rearrangement joins TRBV7-9 to TRBJ1-4; 9 positions match TRBD1. J was trimmed by 5 bases and V by 8 bases; bases with no gene match: 3. CDR3 size: 13 residues. The germline V gene encodes CDR1 SEHNR and CDR2 FQNEAQ (reference sequence). The CDR3 DNA reads TGTGCCAGCTCGGGACAGGGCAATGAAAAACTGTTTTTT. Protein: CASSGQGNEKLFF.

The chain is built from TRBV4-3 and TRBJ1-4, with D perhaps matching TRBD1 (5 bases). The V end lost 0 bases, the J end lost 0 bases, and 11 bases lay between the germline ends. This CDR3 contains 17 residues. Germline V gives CDR1 LGHNA, CDR2 YSLEER. CDR3 protein: CASSQDLLTATNEKLFF. CDR3 DNA sequence: TGCGCCAGCAGCCAAGATTTATTGACAGCAACTAATGAAAAACTGTTTTTT.

The genes are TRBV6-6 and TRBJ1-2; 9 nucleotides align to TRBD1. The CDR3 has 14 residues. The V gene end was trimmed by 2 bases and the J gene end by 5 bases; junction bases not matched to a gene: 3. CDR1 MNHNY and CDR2 SVGAGI come from the germline V gene (reference sequence). The CDR3 sequence is CASSYRDRGYGYTF. CDR3 coding DNA: TGTGCCAGCAGTTACCGCGACAGGGGGTATGGCTACACCTTC.

CDR3 in amino acids: CASTTRRLREKLFF. CDR3 DNA sequence: TGTGCCAGTACTACCAGACGGTTGCGGGAAAAACTGTTTTTT. The chain employs TRBV19 and TRBJ1-4; D ambiguous. V was pared by 7 bases and J by 8 bases, with 17 bases between. This CDR3 region has 14 residues. CDR1 and CDR2 from the germline V gene are LNHDA and SQIVND (reference sequence). The whole variable domain, remainder taken from reference TRBV19 and TRBJ1-4, is DGGITQSPKYLFRKEGQNVTLSCEQNLNHDAMYWYRQDPGQGLRLIYYSQIVNDFQKGDIAEGYSVSREKKESFPLTVTSAQKNPTAFYLCASTTRRLREKLFFGSGTQLSVL.

This chain links TRBV4-3 with TRBJ1-1; D is ambiguous. Trimming removed 1 base from V and 3 bases from J, with 6 bases in between. The germline V gene encodes CDR1 LGHNA and CDR2 YSLEER. CDR3 length: 13 residues. CDR3 protein: CASSQGADTEAFF. The CDR3 DNA follows: TGCGCCAGCAGCCAAGGGGCTGACACTGAAGCTTTCTTT.